The subject of this entry is one TCR beta chain. As yet, its antigen is unknown. Germline CDR1 MNHNS, CDR2 SASEGT. The CDR3 consists of 15 residues. Unmatched junction bases numbered 5, after V lost 7 bases and J lost 0 bases. This sample was taken from a study of cytomegalovirus exposure and HLA in healthy donors. Study results and caveats: Later analysis demonstrated an association between a missense DCLRE1C variant and TCR beta V- and J-gene trimming. Across all donors, roughly uniform sequencing depth was an assumption of the presence/absence analyses. The HLA-A and HLA-B alleles of most subjects were reportedly predicted accurately from TCR beta sequences.

It was with 60 Vbeta and 13 Jbeta primers that the PCR ran. In the original workflow: Approximately 12 million of the roughly 77 million unique TCR beta chains counted in a later analysis were shared. The repertoire was sequenced with immunoSEQ multiplex PCR; TCRdb's copy has only in-frame clones and lacks some. V and J calls and clone size are as listed in that table; D and trimming were resolved from the DNA. The data contain about 83,000 clones, 80% to 90% of them singletons. The origin of this receptor is a young woman in good health and CMV-seronegative. The chain carries TRBV6-1 and TRBJ1-3; 8 bases map to TRBD1. Sequenced input: PBMCs. DNA for the CDR3: TGTGCCAGCACTCGGGACAGGTCCTCTGGAAACACCATATATTTT. Its translation is CASTRDRSSGNTIYF.